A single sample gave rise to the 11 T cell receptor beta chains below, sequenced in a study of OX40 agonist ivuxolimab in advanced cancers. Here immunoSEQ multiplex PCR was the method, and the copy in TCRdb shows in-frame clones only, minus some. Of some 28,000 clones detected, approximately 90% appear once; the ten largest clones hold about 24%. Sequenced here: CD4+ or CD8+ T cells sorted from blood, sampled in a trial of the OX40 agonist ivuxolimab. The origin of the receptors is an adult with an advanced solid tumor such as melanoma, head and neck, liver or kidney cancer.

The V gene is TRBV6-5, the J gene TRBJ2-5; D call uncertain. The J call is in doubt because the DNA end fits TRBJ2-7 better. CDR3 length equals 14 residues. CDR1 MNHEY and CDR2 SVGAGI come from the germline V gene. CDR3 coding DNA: TGTGCCAGCAGTTTCCTAAGGAGCTCCTACGAGCAGTACTTC. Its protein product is CASSFLRSSYEQYF.

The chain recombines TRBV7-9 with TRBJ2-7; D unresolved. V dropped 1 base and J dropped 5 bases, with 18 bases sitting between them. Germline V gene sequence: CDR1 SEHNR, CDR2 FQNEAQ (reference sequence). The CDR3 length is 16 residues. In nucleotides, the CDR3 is TGTGCCAGCAGCTTAGGGCAGGCGCACTATCCTAACGAGCAGTACTTC. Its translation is CASSLGQAHYPNEQYF.

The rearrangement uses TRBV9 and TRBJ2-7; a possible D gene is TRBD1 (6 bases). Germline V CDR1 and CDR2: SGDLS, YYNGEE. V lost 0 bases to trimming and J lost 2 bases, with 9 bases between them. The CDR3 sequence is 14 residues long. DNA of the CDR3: TGTGCCAGCAGCGTAGGGGGGCTAACCTACGAGCAGTACTTC. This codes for CASSVGGLTYEQYF.

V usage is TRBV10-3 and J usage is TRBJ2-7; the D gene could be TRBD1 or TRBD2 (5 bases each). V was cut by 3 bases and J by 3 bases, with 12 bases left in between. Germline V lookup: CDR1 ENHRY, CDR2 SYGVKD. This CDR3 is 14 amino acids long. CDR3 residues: CAISDGDGSYEQYF. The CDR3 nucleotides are TGTGCCATCAGTGATGGGGACGGAAGCTACGAGCAGTACTTC.

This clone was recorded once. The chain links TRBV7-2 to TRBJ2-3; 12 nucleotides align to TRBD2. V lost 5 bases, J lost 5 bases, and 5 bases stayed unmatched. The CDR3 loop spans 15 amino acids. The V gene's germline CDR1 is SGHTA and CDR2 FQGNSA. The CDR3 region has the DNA TGTGCCAGCAGCCGGACTAGCGGGACGGGAGATACGCAGTATTTT. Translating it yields CASSRTSGTGDTQYF. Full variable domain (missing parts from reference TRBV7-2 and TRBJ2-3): GAGVSQSPSNKVTEKGKDVELRCDPISGHTALYWYRQSLGQGLEFLIYFQGNSAPDKSGLPSDRFSAERTGGSVSTLTIQRTQQEDSAVYLCASSRTSGTGDTQYFGPGTRLTVL.

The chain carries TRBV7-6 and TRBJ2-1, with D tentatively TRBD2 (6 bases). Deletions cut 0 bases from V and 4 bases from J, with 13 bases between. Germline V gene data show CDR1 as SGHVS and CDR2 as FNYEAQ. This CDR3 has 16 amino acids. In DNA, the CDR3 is TGTGCCAGCAGCTTAGCGGGGCTAGCGAGATACAATGAGCAGTTCTTC. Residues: CASSLAGLARYNEQFF.

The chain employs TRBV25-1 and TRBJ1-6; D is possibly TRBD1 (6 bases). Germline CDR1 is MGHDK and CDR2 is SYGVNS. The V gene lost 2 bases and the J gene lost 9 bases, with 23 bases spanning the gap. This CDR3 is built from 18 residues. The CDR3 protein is CASSERGRALGFRSPLHF. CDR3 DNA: TGTGCCAGCAGTGAAAGGGGGAGGGCACTTGGTTTTCGTTCACCCCTCCACTTT.

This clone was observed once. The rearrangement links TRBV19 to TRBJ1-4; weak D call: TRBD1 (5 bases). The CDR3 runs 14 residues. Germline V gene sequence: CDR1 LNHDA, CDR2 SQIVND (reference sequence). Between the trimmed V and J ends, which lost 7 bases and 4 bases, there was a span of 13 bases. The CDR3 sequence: CASTSGGINEKLFF. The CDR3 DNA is TGTGCCAGTACCTCCGGGGGGATTAATGAAAAACTGTTTTTT.

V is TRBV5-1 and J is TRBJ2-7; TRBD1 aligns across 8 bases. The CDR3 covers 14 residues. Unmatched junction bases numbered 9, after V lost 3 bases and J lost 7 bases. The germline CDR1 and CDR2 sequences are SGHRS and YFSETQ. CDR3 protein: CASSWGTGVGEQYF. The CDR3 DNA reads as TGCGCCAGCAGCTGGGGGACAGGCGTGGGGGAGCAGTACTTC.

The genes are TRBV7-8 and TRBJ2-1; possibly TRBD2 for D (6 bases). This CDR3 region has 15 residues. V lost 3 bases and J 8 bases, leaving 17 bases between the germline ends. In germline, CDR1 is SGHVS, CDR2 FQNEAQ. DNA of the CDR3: TGTGCCAGCAGCTTGGGACTCCGTTCCGCGGATGAGCAGTTCTTC. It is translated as CASSLGLRSADEQFF.

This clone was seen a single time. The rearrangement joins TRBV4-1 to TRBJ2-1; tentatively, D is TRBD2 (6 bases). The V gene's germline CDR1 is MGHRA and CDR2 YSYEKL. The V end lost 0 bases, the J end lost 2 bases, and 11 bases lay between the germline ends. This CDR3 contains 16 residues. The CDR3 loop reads CASSQEVGGAYNEQFF. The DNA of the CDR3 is TGCGCCAGCAGCCAAGAAGTCGGAGGGGCCTACAATGAGCAGTTCTTC.